Described below is a single T cell receptor beta chain sequence and its context. This clone occurred a few times. Its antigen is still unknown. Base qualities are missing; no much larger clone stands one base away. In total, approximately 610 healthy bone marrow donors made up the cohort. Cohort members were all nominally healthy when sampled, although unrecorded immune exposures were likely present. The donor was CMV seronegative and belonged to the group of several hundred seronegative cohort members. Every donor gave a peripheral blood sample, and the peripheral blood mononuclear cells from that sample were used for TCR beta sequencing. The Qiagen DNeasy Blood Extraction Kit was used to extract genomic DNA from the blood cell samples. The data are from a study of cytomegalovirus exposure and HLA in healthy donors (dated by TCRdb to the late 2010s). In terms of the full investigation: According to an earlier analysis of several hundred of the donors, roughly 180 million T cells yielded over 90 million unique TCR beta sequences and 276 Gb of sequence data. The genetic ancestry cluster associated with self-reported Caucasian donors included roughly four fifths of the 398 genotyped donors. In an earlier analysis of 587 of the donors, high-throughput TCR beta sequencing was used to judge whether each TCR beta V gene segment behaved as functional or pseudogenic. Every discovery cohort repertoire had been produced on one sequencing platform. On average, over 200,000 unique TCR beta nucleotide sequences were sequenced per donor among some 430 genotyped donors of the cohort, with roughly 20% of those sequences being non-productive. HLA typing included class I and class II loci at four-digit resolution. A later analysis re-analyzed previously published TCR beta repertoires from 500 to 700 donors and added high-resolution HLA genotyping to study TCR occurrence patterns. The study profiled the T cell repertoires of 550 to 700 subjects by immunosequencing and related them to cytomegalovirus serostatus. Along with the approximately 650-subject first cohort, a separate validation cohort of over 90 different subjects was used. An early release that covered more than 550 HLA-typed donors contained about 290 gigabases of sequencing data and around 80 million unique TCR sequences. To predict cytomegalovirus infection status, the study brought together high-throughput TCR immunosequencing, statistical association of individual TCRs with disease status, and machine learning. A later genetic analysis took genome-wide SNP genotypes for about 55% of the roughly 670 donors and used that subset as a discovery cohort. Typing coverage differed by locus: A, B, C, DRB1 and DQB1 were typed in about 629-640 donors, DQA1 in 500 to 550, DPA1 in roughly 590, and DPB1 in just under 490. Alongside the repertoire data, information on donor age, sex, ethnicity and CMV serostatus was compiled. In the later analysis, no new phenotypic data were used to find candidate immune exposures; instead, reliance was placed on TCR beta sequences and their occurrence across donors. The study aimed to test whether signatures of past pathogen exposure could be identified by cataloging public T cell receptors. Four to six DR-DQ haplotypes were handled as single units for association and clustering, since linkage in the cohort was strong. General findings and caveats noted by the study authors: Presence/absence analyses assumed roughly uniform sequencing depth across donors, an assumption that may not hold. A later analysis reported that several top co-occurrence clusters appeared linked to parvovirus B19, influenza, CMV and Epstein-Barr virus. A further reported finding was that TCR beta sequences accurately predicted the HLA-A and HLA-B alleles for most subjects in the first cohort. This cohort had only TCR beta chains sequenced, and the lack of alpha or paired-chain data limited which features could be detected. Because counts were too low, roughly 17 rarely observed V segments, including chromosome 9 orphons, were left out of the earlier analysis of 587 of the donors. The sequencing pipeline was judged likely to have produced a cluster of highly shared sequence variants as a technical artifact. In a later analysis, most CMV-associated TCR beta chains were found to appear HLA-restricted, with HLA associations seemingly driven largely by CMV exposure. The classifier was reported to diagnose cytomegalovirus status with high specificity and sensitivity in both the original and validation cohorts. In a later analysis, TCR association rates were found to vary across HLA loci, with the most associated TCRs seen for DRB1 alleles and the fewest for HLA-C alleles. A total of roughly 160 TCR beta chains were listed by the study as associated with cytomegalovirus. According to the authors, the approach could potentially be generalized to other disease states and immunological phenotypes. For the cohort, immune exposure information was limited to CMV serostatus. Broadly in line with IMGT annotations, most TCR beta V segments showed up in productive rearrangements about 87% or about 30% of the time in an earlier analysis of several hundred of the donors. In vitro tests confirmed that a few of the cytomegalovirus-associated TCR beta chains recognize cytomegalovirus antigens. Linkage disequilibrium might explain the correlated functional status among segregating V segments, but an unknown experimental factor could not be excluded. In a later genetic analysis, fewer N-insertions in productive TCRs were reported among donors in an Asian-associated ancestry cluster than the roughly 700-donor mean. Most TCR sequences were observed very rarely across donors, whereas some public TCRs were present in many individuals. Because HLA typing was missing for some donors at each locus, association tests included only the typed subset. When HLA alleles, especially DR and DQ, strongly co-occurred, attributing TCR associations to individual alleles was difficult. In a later analysis, more than 15,000 TCR beta sequences were associated with specific HLA alleles at a false discovery rate of 0.05. The 87-base-pair reads could not distinguish some IMGT-functional V segments, including TRBV6-2 and TRBV6-3, so those segments were excluded. Compared with equally common non-associated chains, HLA-associated TCR beta chains in a later analysis were more clonally expanded and had lower generation probabilities. An association between a missense DCLRE1C variant and V-gene and J-gene trimming of TCR beta chains was found in a later genetic analysis and replicated in an independent cohort.

The CDR1 and CDR2 encoded by the germline V gene are SNHLY and FYNNEI. The CDR3 has 13 amino acids, counting the end cysteine and phenylalanine. The read is trimmed to its CDR3 DNA, 39 bases read in frame from base 1. Clipping removes 5 bases from V and 8 bases from J, with 8 as the unmatched junction base count. Library generation was performed with the immunoSEQ multiplex PCR assay. The multiplex PCR relied on a mix of 60 forward primers for TCR Vbeta segments and 13 reverse primers for TCR Jbeta segments. The CDR3 region of rearranged TCR beta genes was amplified from genomic DNA by a multiplex PCR assay. On the Illumina HiSeq System, the amplified TCR beta libraries were sequenced as 87-base-pair reads. As for how the authors treated the data: A later analysis tallied 80 million to 95 million unique TCR beta chains across the approximately 670 repertoires, and about 12 million of those chains were shared by two or more donors. Raw reads were error-corrected and collapsed into unique sequences with a nearest-neighbor algorithm that merged closely related sequences to remove PCR and sequencing errors. CDR3 sequences were aligned to IMGT reference sequences to assign V, D and J gene segments. For a sequence to be retained, a match of at least six nucleotides to both a V gene segment and a J gene segment was required. A rearrangement counted as productive if the CDR3 had no stop codons and remained in frame with V and J, and every other rearrangement counted as non-productive. CDR3 was defined by IMGT convention, running from the second conserved V-encoded cysteine to the conserved J-encoded phenylalanine. The earlier analysis of about 610 of the donors excluded sequences that lacked an unambiguous match to a single V gene segment. In an earlier analysis of around 590 of the donors, a V segment was called functional when productive rearrangements were above 56.7%, and segregating when the standard deviation between donors exceeded 5%. To diagnose cytomegalovirus status from the catalog of TCR beta chain sequences, a statistical classification framework was built. A later analysis assigned V and J genes by comparing TCR nucleotide sequences with IMGT/GENE-DB human TR gene sequences. The TCRdist pipeline was used in a later analysis to assign CDR3 sequences and most-parsimonious VDJ recombination scenarios. In a later analysis, every TCR beta chain was defined by the combination of its CDR3 amino acid sequence and its V-gene family, and reads without a unique V-gene family were dropped. In a later analysis, around 650 highly shared, low-generation-probability nucleotide sequences were removed to address suspected cross-contamination and a sequencing artifact. In a later analysis, a clonal expansion index was calculated for each public chain from normalized within-repertoire ranks of inferred template counts. A later analysis computed generation probabilities with a VDJ recombination model fitted to out-of-frame rearrangements, and checked the results against IGoR. In a later analysis, hypergeometric tests were used to score TCR-TCR, TCR-HLA and TCR-CMV co-occurrence, with a repertoire-size bias correction applied to TCR pairs. False discovery rates were estimated in a later analysis by permuting HLA or CMV assignments 20 times. In a later analysis, co-occurring TCRs were grouped using DBSCAN, and TCRdist sequence similarity was added for clustering within HLA-allele-positive subsets. Repertoires with fewer than 30,000 or more than 120,000 public chains were left out of co-occurrence clustering, as were five repertoires with anomalous nucleotide sharing. In TCRdb, the immuneACCESS table is reduced to in-frame sequences with V and J assigned. These tables do not hold every clone; where another copy was compared, an unresolved V gene accounts for under half, and the others remain unexplained. The V and J calls and clone size come from that table; D and trimming were worked out from the DNA. The sample table holds about 73,000 clones, of which 75% were seen once. Around 11% of the sample lies in the top ten.

The chain joins TRBV2 to TRBJ1-2; TRBD1 fits 7 bases in the junction. Specimen: PBMCs. This clonotype originated in a man between 70 and 80 years old in good health and CMV-seronegative. CDR3 sequence: CASSIGQDCGYTF. The sequence in DNA is TGTGCCAGCAGTATCGGACAGGACTGCGGCTACACCTTC.